This T cell receptor beta chain was obtained from a study of OX40 agonist ivuxolimab in advanced cancers. V lost 2 bases, J lost 8 bases, and 3 bases stayed unmatched. There are 12 residues in the CDR3. Per the germline V gene, CDR1 is SGHDT and CDR2 is YYEEEE. Using immunoSEQ multiplex PCR, the repertoire was profiled, and TCRdb retains in-frame clones only, with some absent. The sample lists under 45,000 clones; more than 80% were seen once. This chain connects TRBV5-6 to TRBJ2-7, with 8 bases lining up with TRBD1. The sequence derives from an adult with an advanced solid tumor such as melanoma, head and neck, liver or kidney cancer. Sequenced material: CD4+ or CD8+ T cells sorted from blood, taken in a trial of the OX40 agonist ivuxolimab. The CDR3 DNA follows: TGTGCCAGCAGCTTACGACAGGGGAAGCAGTACTTC. Translating gives CASSLRQGKQYF.